This T cell receptor (beta chain) was captured in a study of T-cell memory formation after mild COVID-19. Study-wide context: TCR clustering was largely donor specific.

General study points: Second-wave clones with a day 37 peak had unconfirmed SARS-CoV-2 specificity. Memory cells collected pre-infection included some clones that later responded, suggesting cross-reactive memory joined. Clones contracting day 15 to 85 were balanced CD4/CD8; later expanders leaned CD4+.

TCRdb itself ran the 5' RACE reads through MiXCR, one entry per CDR3 protein. Among approximately 570,000 distinct CDR3 sequences, under 20% were seen once, and the ten largest hold 12%. This clonotype was seen a handful of times. No antigen is known for it. The sample was PBMCs or a T cell subset sorted from them (not recorded which). The TCR originated in an adult woman who had mild COVID-19 (a few samples of this study predate the infection). Cell type and time point are not known.

CDR3 loop: CVSIGTEAFF. CDR3 nucleotide sequence: TGTGTTAGTATTGGTACTGAAGCTTTCTTT. The chain employs TRBV28 and TRBJ1-1; D is unresolved. Germline V CDR1 and CDR2: MDHEN, SYDVKM. The CDR3 extends over 10 amino acids.